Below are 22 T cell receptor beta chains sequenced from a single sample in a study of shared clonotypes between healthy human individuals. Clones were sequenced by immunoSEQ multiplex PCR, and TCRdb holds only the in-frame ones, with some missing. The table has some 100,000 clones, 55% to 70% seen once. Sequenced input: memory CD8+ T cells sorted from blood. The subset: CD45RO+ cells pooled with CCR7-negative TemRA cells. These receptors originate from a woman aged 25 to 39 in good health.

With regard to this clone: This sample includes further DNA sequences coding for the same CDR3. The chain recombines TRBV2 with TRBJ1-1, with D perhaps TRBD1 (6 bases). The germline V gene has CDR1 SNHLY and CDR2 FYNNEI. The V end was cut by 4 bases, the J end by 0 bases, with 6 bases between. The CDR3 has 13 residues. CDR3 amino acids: CASSGTVNTEAFF. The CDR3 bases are TGTGCCAGCAGTGGGACAGTGAACACTGAAGCTTTCTTT. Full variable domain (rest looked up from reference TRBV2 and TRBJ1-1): EPEVTQTPSHQVTQMGQEVILRCVPISNHLYFYWYRQILGQKVEFLVSFYNNEISEKSEIFDDQFSVERPDGSNFTLKIRSTKLEDSAMYFCASSGTVNTEAFFGQGTRLTVV.

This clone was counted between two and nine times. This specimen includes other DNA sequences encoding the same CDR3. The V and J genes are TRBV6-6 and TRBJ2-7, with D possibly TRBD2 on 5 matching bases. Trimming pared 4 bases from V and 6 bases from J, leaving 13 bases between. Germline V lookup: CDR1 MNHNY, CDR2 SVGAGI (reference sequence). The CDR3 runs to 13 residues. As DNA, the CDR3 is TGTGCCAGCAGTTCCGGACTGTTGGGCGAGCAGTACTTC. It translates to CASSSGLLGEQYF.

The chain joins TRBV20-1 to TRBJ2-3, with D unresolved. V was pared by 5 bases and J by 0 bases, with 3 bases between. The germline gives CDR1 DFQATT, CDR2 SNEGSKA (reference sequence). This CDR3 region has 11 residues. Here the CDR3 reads CSAWSTDTQYF. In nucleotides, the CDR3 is TGCAGTGCTTGGAGCACAGATACGCAGTATTTT.

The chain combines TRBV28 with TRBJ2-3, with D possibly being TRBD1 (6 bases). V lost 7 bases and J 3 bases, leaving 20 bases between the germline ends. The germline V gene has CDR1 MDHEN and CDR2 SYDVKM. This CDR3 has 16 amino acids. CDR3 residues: CASNTLRDTFTDTQYF. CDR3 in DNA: TGTGCCAGCAATACCCTCCGGGACACCTTTACAGATACGCAGTATTTT. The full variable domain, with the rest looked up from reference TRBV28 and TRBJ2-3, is DVKVTQSSRYLVKRTGEKVFLECVQDMDHENMFWYRQDPGLGLRLIYFSYDVKMKEKGDIPEGYSVSREKKERFSLILESASTNQTSMYLCASNTLRDTFTDTQYFGPGTRLTVL.

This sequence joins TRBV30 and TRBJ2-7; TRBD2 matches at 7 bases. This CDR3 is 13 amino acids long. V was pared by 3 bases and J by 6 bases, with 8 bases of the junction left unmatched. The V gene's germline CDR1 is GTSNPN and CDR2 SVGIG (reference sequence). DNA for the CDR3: TGTGCCTGGAGCTCTGGCGGGAGAGGCGAGCAGTACTTC. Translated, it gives CAWSSGGRGEQYF. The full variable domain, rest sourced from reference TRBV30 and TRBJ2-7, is SQTIHQWPATLVQPVGSPLSLECTVEGTSNPNLYWYRQAAGRGLQLLFYSVGIGQISSEVPQNLSASRPQDRQFILSSKKLLLSDSGFYLCAWSSGGRGEQYFGPGTRLTVT.

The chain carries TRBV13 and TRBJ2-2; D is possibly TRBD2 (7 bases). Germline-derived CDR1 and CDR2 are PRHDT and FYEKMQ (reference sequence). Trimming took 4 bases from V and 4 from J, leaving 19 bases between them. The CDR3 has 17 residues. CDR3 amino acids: CASSSRGRGLITGELFF. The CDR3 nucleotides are TGTGCCAGCAGCTCCCGGGGGCGGGGGCTCATCACCGGGGAGCTGTTTTTT.

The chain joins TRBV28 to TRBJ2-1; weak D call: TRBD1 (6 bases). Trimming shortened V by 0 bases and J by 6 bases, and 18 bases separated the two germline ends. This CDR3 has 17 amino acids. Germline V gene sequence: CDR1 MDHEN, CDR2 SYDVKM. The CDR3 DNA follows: TGTGCCAGCAGTTTATGGGGTAAGGGGGAAAGCGGCAATGAGCAGTTCTTC. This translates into CASSLWGKGESGNEQFF.

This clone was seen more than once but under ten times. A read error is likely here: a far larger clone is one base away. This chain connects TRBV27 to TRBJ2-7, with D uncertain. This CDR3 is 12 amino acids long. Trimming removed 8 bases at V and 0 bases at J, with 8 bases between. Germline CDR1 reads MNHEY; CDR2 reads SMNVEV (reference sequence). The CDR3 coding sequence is TGTGCCAGCTACACCAGCTCCTACGAGCAGTACTTC. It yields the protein CASYTSSYEQYF.

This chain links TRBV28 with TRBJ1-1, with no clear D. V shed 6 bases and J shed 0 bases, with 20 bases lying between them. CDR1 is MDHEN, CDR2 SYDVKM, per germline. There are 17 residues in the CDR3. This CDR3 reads CASSFDRGPNMNTEAFF. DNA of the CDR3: TGTGCCAGCAGCTTCGACCGAGGCCCCAACATGAACACTGAAGCTTTCTTT.

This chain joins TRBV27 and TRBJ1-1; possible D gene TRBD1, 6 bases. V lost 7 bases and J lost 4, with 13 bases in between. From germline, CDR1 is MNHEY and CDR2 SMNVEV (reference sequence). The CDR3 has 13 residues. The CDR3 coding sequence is TGTGCCAGCACCCAGGGGTTGGGCACTGAAGCTTTCTTT. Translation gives CASTQGLGTEAFF.

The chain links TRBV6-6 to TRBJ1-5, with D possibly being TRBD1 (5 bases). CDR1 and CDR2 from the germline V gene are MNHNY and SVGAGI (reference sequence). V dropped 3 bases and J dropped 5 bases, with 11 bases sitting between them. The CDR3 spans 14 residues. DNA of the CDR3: TGTGCCAGCAGTTATCTCAGGGCCTATCAGCCCCAGCATTTT. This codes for CASSYLRAYQPQHF.

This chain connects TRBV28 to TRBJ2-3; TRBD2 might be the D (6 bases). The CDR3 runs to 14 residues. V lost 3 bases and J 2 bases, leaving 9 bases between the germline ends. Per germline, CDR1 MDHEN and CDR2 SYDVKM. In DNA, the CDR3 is TGTGCCAGCAGTTTGGGACTTTTCACAGATACGCAGTATTTT. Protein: CASSLGLFTDTQYF. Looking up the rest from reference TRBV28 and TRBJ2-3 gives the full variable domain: DVKVTQSSRYLVKRTGEKVFLECVQDMDHENMFWYRQDPGLGLRLIYFSYDVKMKEKGDIPEGYSVSREKKERFSLILESASTNQTSMYLCASSLGLFTDTQYFGPGTRLTVL.

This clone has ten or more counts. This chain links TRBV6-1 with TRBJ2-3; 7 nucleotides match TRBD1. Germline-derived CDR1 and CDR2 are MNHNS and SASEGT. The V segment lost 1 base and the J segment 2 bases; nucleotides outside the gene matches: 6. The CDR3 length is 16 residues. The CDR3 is CASSEGMTGPTDTQYF. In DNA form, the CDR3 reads TGTGCCAGCAGTGAAGGGATGACAGGGCCCACAGATACGCAGTATTTT.

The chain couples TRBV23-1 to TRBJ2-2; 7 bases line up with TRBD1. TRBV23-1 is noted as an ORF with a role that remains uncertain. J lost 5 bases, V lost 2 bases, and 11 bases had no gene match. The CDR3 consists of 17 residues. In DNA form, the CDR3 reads TGCGCCAGCAGTCAAAGGGGGCGTCGTCGAGGGACCGGGGAGCTGTTTTTT. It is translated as CASSQRGRRRGTGELFF.

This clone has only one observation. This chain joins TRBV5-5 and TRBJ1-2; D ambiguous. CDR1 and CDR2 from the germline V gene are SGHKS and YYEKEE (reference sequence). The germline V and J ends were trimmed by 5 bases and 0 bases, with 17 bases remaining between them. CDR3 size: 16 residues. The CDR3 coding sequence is TGTGCCAGCAGTCCACCGGTGGTTCTTCCTAACTATGGCTACACCTTC. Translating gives CASSPPVVLPNYGYTF.

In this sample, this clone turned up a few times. The CDR3 DNA reads as TGTGCCAGCAGCCAAAACAGGGAGAACACTGAAGCTTTCTTT. Translating gives CASSQNRENTEAFF. This chain connects TRBV7-9 to TRBJ1-1, with D maybe TRBD1 (6 bases). Looked up from germline, CDR1 is SEHNR and CDR2 is FQNEAQ (reference sequence). This CDR3 is 14 amino acids long. V was cut by 5 bases and J by 1 base, with 11 bases left in between.

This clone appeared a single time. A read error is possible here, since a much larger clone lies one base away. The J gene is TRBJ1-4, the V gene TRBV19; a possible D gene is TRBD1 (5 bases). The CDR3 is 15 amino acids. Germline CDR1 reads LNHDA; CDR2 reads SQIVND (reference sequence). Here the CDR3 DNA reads TGTGCCGGTAGGCAGGGTGTGCGTACTAATGAAAAACTGTTTTTT. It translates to CAGRQGVRTNEKLFF.

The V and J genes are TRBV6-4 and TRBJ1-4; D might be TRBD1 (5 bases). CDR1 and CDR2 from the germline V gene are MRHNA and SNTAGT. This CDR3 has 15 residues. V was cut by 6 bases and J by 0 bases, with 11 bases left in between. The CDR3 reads CASSPGDATNEKLFF. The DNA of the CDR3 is TGTGCCAGCAGCCCGGGGGATGCAACTAATGAAAAACTGTTTTTT.

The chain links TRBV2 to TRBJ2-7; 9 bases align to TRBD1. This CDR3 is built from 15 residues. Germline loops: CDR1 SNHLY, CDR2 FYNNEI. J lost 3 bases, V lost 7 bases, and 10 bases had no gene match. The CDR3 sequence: CASTGTGPQLYEQYF. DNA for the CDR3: TGTGCCAGCACCGGGACAGGGCCACAGCTCTACGAGCAGTACTTC.

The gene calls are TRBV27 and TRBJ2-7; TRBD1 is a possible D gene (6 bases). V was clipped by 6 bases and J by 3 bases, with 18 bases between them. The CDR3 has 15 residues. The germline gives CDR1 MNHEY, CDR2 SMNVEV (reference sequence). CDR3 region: CASSSILSRGYEQYF. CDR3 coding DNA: TGTGCCAGCAGCTCAATCCTGTCCAGGGGCTACGAGCAGTACTTC.

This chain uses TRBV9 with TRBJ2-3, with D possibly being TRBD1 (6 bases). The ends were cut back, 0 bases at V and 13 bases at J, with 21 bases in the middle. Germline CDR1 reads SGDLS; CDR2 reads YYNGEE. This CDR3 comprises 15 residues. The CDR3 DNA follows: TGTGCCAGCAGCGTAGGTTCGGTTGTGGGACAAACGGAGTATTTT. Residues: CASSVGSVVGQTEYF.

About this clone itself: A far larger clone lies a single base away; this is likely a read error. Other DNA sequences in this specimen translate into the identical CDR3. The CDR3 DNA reads TGCAGTGCCCCCACCGTCTCCCAAGAGACCCAGTACTTC. Translated: CSAPTVSQETQYF. This chain uses TRBV29-1 with TRBJ2-5; D gene ambiguous. The CDR3 contains 13 residues. Germline V gene lookup returns CDR1 SQVTM and CDR2 ANQGSEA.